This TCR beta chain stems from a study of metastatic and nonmetastatic thyroid tumors (dated by TCRdb to the early 2020s). Regarding the complete study: The researchers compared repertoires between peripheral blood samples and tumor or nodule tissue samples from patients with malignant or benign thyroid disease.

Library creation used PCR. Reads for this sample came from an Illumina HiSeq 4000. High-throughput sequencing was used to profile the CDR3 region of the TCR beta-chain in every patient. The original pipeline was this. Drawing on CDR3 differences between clinicopathological groups, the researchers built a classifier meant to tell apart patients with distant-metastatic papillary thyroid cancer. The Shannon index was used to assess repertoire diversity, and the Morisita-Horn index was used to assess tumor-blood repertoire similarity. TCRdb reprocessed the public reads (quality trimming at Q25 with fastp, clone calling with MiXCR) and kept in-frame beta chains. These V and J calls derive from TCRdb rather than the authors' analysis. The sample table records tens of thousands of clones; under 15% of these occur just once. 8.5% to 10% of the sample comes from the top ten. Worth noting for this clone: The specificity of this receptor is unknown. Per-nucleotide qualities are absent, and no much larger clonotype sits a single base away.

What the study reported, not specific to this receptor: In both blood and tumor samples, malignant tumors were reported to have significantly higher TCR beta diversity than benign nodules.

The CDR3 starts with the cysteine, ends with the phenylalanine, and has 14 residues. Of the read, only the CDR3 DNA is kept; its 42 bases are in frame from base 1. V was cut back by 5 bases and J by 4 bases, leaving a gap of 15 bases between them. Before undergoing thyroid surgery, none of the patients had been given any kind of treatment. Using T-cell receptor beta sequencing, the study looked back at clinical samples from patients collected from the early 2010s to the late 2010s. The rearranged chain carries TRBV12-3 or TRBV12-4 and TRBJ2-7, with TRBD1 tentatively as D gene (6 bases match). Sample: tumor tissue. This receptor was obtained from a female donor with papillary thyroid cancer or a benign thyroid nodule (not recorded which). Some clones in this sample may be carry-over from other donors' samples. The sequence in DNA is TGTGCCAGCAGTCCGACAGGTTGGGGATACGAGCAGTACTTC. Its product reads: CASSPTGWGYEQYF.